This record concerns one T cell receptor beta chain sequence. Libraries were prepared by immunoSEQ multiplex PCR; TCRdb keeps only in-frame clonotypes and omits some of them. The sample holds around 50,000 clones, around 90% seen once. This entry is derived from a study of T cells in tuberculosis. After thawing and overnight rest, PBMC were stained with GMM-loaded CD1B tetramer, viability dye and anti-CD3 for sorting. CD1B tetramers were loaded with Rhodococcus equi-derived C32 glucose monomycolate. PBMC for tetramer sorting were first depleted of CD14-expressing monocytes. V was clipped by 0 bases and J by 5 bases, with 13 bases between them. Germline V gene data show CDR1 as LGHNA and CDR2 as YSLEER. The CDR3 loop spans 15 amino acids. Findings and caveats of the study: Some low-affinity tetramer-binding T cells may be absent from this sample.

The V and J genes are TRBV4-3 and TRBJ1-2; a weak D match, TRBD1 (5 bases). The sequence was obtained from an adult woman with latent tuberculosis. Sequenced material: CD1b-GMM tetramer-negative cells sorted from PBMCs. CDR3 in DNA: TGCGCCAGCAGCCAAGATGCGGCAGGGACTTATGGCTACACCTTC. This codes for CASSQDAAGTYGYTF.